The rows below give T cell receptor beta chains drawn from one sample of a study of blood T cells in healthy people across ages. MiXCR, applied by TCRdb to the 5' RACE reads, yields one record per CDR3 protein. This sample has roughly 700,000 distinct CDR3 sequences, with just under 25% found just once. The sample was also reused in another study, on T cells of mothers and their children.

Source material: blood. The receptors derive from a boy younger than 18 in good health. Both conserved end residues are part of each CDR3. D genes are given only for firm matches. Clone size is given for some rows only: seen once, a few or many times, or a class if the clone is expanded.

D gene,J gene,V gene,CDR3 length,clone size,CDR3 protein,CDR3 DNA
-,TRBJ2-7,TRBV4-3,15,-,CASSQDLARSYEQYF,TGCGCCAGCAGCCAAGATCTCGCCCGATCCTACGAGCAGTACTTC
TRBD2,TRBJ2-5,TRBV5-6,17,-,CASSLTGTRGFEETQYF,TGTGCCAGCAGCTTGACCGGGACTAGAGGATTCGAAGAGACCCAGTACTTC
-,TRBJ2-5,TRBV12-3/TRBV12-4,14,-,CASTNRQAQETQYF,TGTGCCAGCACAAATAGGCAGGCGCAAGAGACCCAGTACTTC
-,TRBJ1-2,TRBV6-5,15,-,CASSLGGKSLLGYTF,TGTGCCAGCAGTTTGGGGGGTAAGAGCCTTCTGGGCTACACCTTC
-,TRBJ1-2,TRBV25-1,13,few,CASSEGGLYGYTF,TGTGCCAGCAGTGAAGGTGGGCTTTATGGCTACACCTTC
-,TRBJ2-1,TRBV7-9,16,-,CASSTWTGRAYNEQFF,TGTGCCAGCAGCACCTGGACAGGGAGGGCCTACAATGAGCAGTTCTTC
TRBD2,TRBJ2-1,TRBV14,16,-,CVSSQGSGRTYNEQFF,TGTGTCAGCAGCCAAGGTAGCGGGAGGACATACAATGAGCAGTTCTTC
-,TRBJ1-2,TRBV27,14,-,CASSLSGGFGGYTF,TGTGCCAGCAGTTTATCGGGGGGTTTCGGGGGCTACACCTTC
-,TRBJ1-4,TRBV28,15,-,CASGQPNWANEKLFF,TGTGCCAGCGGACAGCCTAATTGGGCTAATGAAAAACTGTTTTTT
TRBD2,TRBJ2-4,TRBV20-1,17,-,CSASYSGGTLAKNIQYF,TGCAGTGCTAGTTATAGCGGGGGGACGCTAGCCAAAAACATTCAGTACTTC
-,TRBJ2-7,TRBV5-1,16,few,CASSSALQGAIDKQYF,TGCGCCAGCAGCTCGGCCTTACAGGGAGCCATCGACAAGCAGTACTTC
-,TRBJ2-5,TRBV7-8,13,few,CASSLRERETQYF,TGTGCCAGCAGCTTGCGGGAACGAGAGACCCAGTACTTC
-,TRBJ2-5,TRBV7-2,14,few,CASSVPALGETQYF,TGTGCCAGCAGCGTACCGGCCCTAGGGGAGACCCAGTACTTC
-,TRBJ2-5,TRBV7-2,16,-,CASSPRQQGFQETQYF,TGTGCCAGCAGCCCGCGTCAACAGGGATTCCAAGAGACCCAGTACTTC
TRBD2,TRBJ2-5,TRBV27,14,-,CAGSRGDVQETQYF,TGTGCCGGATCGCGGGGGGACGTCCAAGAGACCCAGTACTTC
-,TRBJ2-5,TRBV12-5,16,few,CASGPTRGTHQETQYF,TGTGCTAGTGGTCCAACCCGCGGGACACACCAAGAGACCCAGTACTTC
-,TRBJ2-4,TRBV6-5,13,-,CASSYQVGGPQYF,TGTGCCAGCAGTTACCAGGTTGGGGGGCCACAGTACTTC
-,TRBJ2-5,TRBV7-9,14,-,CASSLETLKETQYF,TGTGCCAGCAGCTTGGAGACTCTCAAAGAGACCCAGTACTTC
-,TRBJ2-4,TRBV10-1,15,-,CASSDVRLGKNIQYF,TGCGCCAGCAGTGATGTGCGCCTAGGAAAAAACATTCAGTACTTC
-,TRBJ2-3,TRBV16,13,-,CASSQSLQDTQYF,TGTGCCAGCAGCCAATCCTTGCAAGATACGCAGTATTTT
TRBD2,TRBJ2-3,TRBV14,18,few,CASSQGGEAGVSTDTQYF,TGTGCCAGCAGCCAAGGGGGGGAAGCGGGAGTGAGCACAGATACGCAGTATTTT
-,TRBJ2-7,TRBV19,15,few,CASSKSGASSYEQYF,TGTGCCAGTAGTAAATCGGGGGCAAGCTCCTACGAGCAGTACTTC
-,TRBJ2-1,TRBV7-3,15,-,CASSSDSIRSHEQFF,TGTGCCAGCAGCTCGGACTCGATTCGATCCCATGAGCAGTTCTTC
-,TRBJ2-5,TRBV12-3/TRBV12-4,13,-,CASSPGTPETQYF,TGTGCCAGCAGTCCCGGGACCCCAGAGACCCAGTACTTC
-,TRBJ2-3,TRBV4-3,15,-,CASSQDYRVSDTQYF,TGCGCCAGCAGCCAAGATTACAGAGTTTCAGATACGCAGTATTTT
-,TRBJ2-7,TRBV7-2,14,few,CASSLALKYYEQYF,TGTGCCAGCAGCTTAGCGCTGAAATACTACGAGCAGTACTTC
-,TRBJ2-1,TRBV3-1,13,-,CASSPDIWNEQFF,TGTGCCAGCAGCCCAGATATCTGGAATGAGCAGTTCTTC
-,TRBJ1-1,TRBV29-1,10,-,CSVIEGEAFF,TGCAGCGTTATAGAAGGCGAGGCTTTCTTT
-,TRBJ1-2,TRBV13,14,-,CASSPRAFLYGYTF,TGTGCCAGCAGCCCACGGGCTTTCCTTTATGGCTACACCTTC
-,TRBJ2-2,TRBV14,15,-,CASSQGIAWTGELFF,TGTGCCAGCAGCCAAGGGATCGCATGGACCGGGGAGCTGTTTTTT
-,TRBJ2-1,TRBV4-1,13,-,CASSPQTSNEQFF,TGCGCCAGCAGCCCCCAGACTAGTAATGAGCAGTTCTTC
TRBD2,TRBJ2-7,TRBV7-6,16,many,CASSLGLAGGRYEQYF,TGTGCCAGCAGCTTAGGACTAGCGGGAGGGCGGTACGAGCAGTACTTC
-,TRBJ1-4,TRBV20-1,15,once,CSARDPVKTNEKLFF,TGCAGTGCTAGAGATCCCGTTAAGACTAATGAAAAACTGTTTTTT
TRBD2,TRBJ2-5,TRBV4-2,15,-,CASSPSSGSQETQYF,TGTGCCAGCAGCCCCTCTAGCGGGTCCCAAGAGACCCAGTACTTC
TRBD2,TRBJ2-7,TRBV4-2,18,-,CASSQDLRGGSLIPEQYF,TGTGCCAGCAGCCAAGATCTGCGCGGGGGATCTCTCATCCCCGAGCAGTACTTC
TRBD1,TRBJ1-5,TRBV2,16,-,CASSRTGGEVDQPQHF,TGTGCCAGCAGCCGGACAGGGGGCGAAGTTGATCAGCCCCAGCATTTT
-,TRBJ2-5,TRBV4-1,14,few,CASSQDARGETQYF,TGCGCCAGCAGCCAAGATGCCAGGGGAGAGACCCAGTACTTC
-,TRBJ1-6,TRBV4-2,13,-,CASSQFVDSPLHF,TGTGCCAGCAGCCAATTTGTCGATTCACCCCTCCACTTT
TRBD2,TRBJ2-2,TRBV29-1,14,few,CSATSGSGTGELFF,TGCAGCGCCACTAGCGGGAGCGGCACCGGGGAGCTGTTTTTT